What follows describes a single TCR beta chain. The source of the sample is a study of CD8+CD57+ T cells in acquired aplastic anemia. The CDR3 is 13 residues long. Germline loops: CDR1 SGHTA, CDR2 FQGNSA. Deletions cut 3 bases from V and 9 bases from J, with 15 bases between. CDR3 and TCR beta VDJ profiling relied on a genomic DNA template. MiXCR, run by TCRdb on the reads, gives a single entry per CDR3 protein. The sample lists some 410,000 distinct CDR3 sequences, 65% to 80% occurring once. The chain is built from TRBV7-2 and TRBJ2-7; D remains ambiguous. This sequence was found in a human donor in good health, serving as a control. Sample: sorted CD4+, CD8+, or CD8+CD57+ T cells (not recorded which) from PBMCs. The CDR3, as DNA: TGTGCCAGCAGCTTCGTACCCTTAGACGGGCAGTACTTC. Translation: CASSFVPLDGQYF.